One sample yielded the 8 T cell receptor beta chains listed below, sequenced in a study of PD-L1 blockade in urothelial cancer. Produced via immunoSEQ multiplex PCR; TCRdb's table is partial and in-frame only. The sample has more than 90,000 clones; less than 95% are singletons. Time point here: peripheral blood 6 weeks after treatment start. The starting material was PBMCs, obtained around atezolizumab (anti-PD-L1) treatment. These receptors were obtained from a man between 60 and 75 years old with urothelial cancer.

The rearrangement uses TRBV15 and TRBJ2-1; TRBD2 is a possible D gene (6 bases). Germline values: CDR1 LNHNV, CDR2 YYDKDF (reference sequence). The V and J ends lost 0 bases and 8 bases respectively, with 8 bases between them. The CDR3 extends over 13 amino acids. Written as DNA, the CDR3 is TGTGCCACCAGCAGAGATCGACTAGATGAGCAGTTCTTC. As protein: CATSRDRLDEQFF.

The rearrangement links TRBV5-4 to TRBJ2-4, with a weak D call TRBD1 (6 bases). This CDR3 spans 12 amino acids. V shed 0 bases and J shed 11 bases, with 9 bases lying between them. CDR1 and CDR2 from the germline V gene are SGHNT and YYREEE (reference sequence). As DNA, the CDR3 is TGTGCCAGCAGCTTGGACAGGGCGGTTCAGTACTTC. It specifies CASSLDRAVQYF.

The chain uses TRBV20-1 and TRBJ2-7, with D perhaps TRBD1 (6 bases). The CDR3 covers 11 residues. Deletions cut 4 bases from V and 6 bases from J, with 10 bases between. Germline V gene sequence: CDR1 DFQATT, CDR2 SNEGSKA (reference sequence). The CDR3: CSAKQGPEQYF. The CDR3 bases are TGCAGTGCTAAACAGGGCCCCGAGCAGTACTTC.

V gene TRBV7-2 combines with J gene TRBJ2-7; perhaps TRBD2 as D (5 bases). The CDR3 runs 14 residues. The germline gives CDR1 SGHTA, CDR2 FQGNSA. The V gene lost 5 bases and the J gene lost 1 base, with 12 bases spanning the gap. CDR3 sequence reads: CASSTRTGSYEQYF. Here the CDR3 DNA reads TGTGCCAGCAGCACAAGGACTGGATCCTACGAGCAGTACTTC.

This chain uses TRBV29-1 with TRBJ2-3; the match to TRBD2 covers 11 bases. Germline-derived CDR1 and CDR2 are SQVTM and ANQGSEA. This CDR3 contains 15 residues. With V trimmed by 6 bases and J by 2 bases, 7 bases remained unmatched. CDR3 sequence (DNA): TGCAGCGTCGCTGGGACTAGCGGATCCACAGATACGCAGTATTTT. Residues: CSVAGTSGSTDTQYF.

The rearrangement links TRBV7-2 to TRBJ2-5; maybe TRBD2 (6 bases). The germline gives CDR1 SGHTA, CDR2 FQGNSA. Trimming took off 1 base at V and 2 bases at J, with 11 bases between the two ends. This CDR3 has 15 amino acids. Here the CDR3 reads CASSLDPGRQETQYF. Here the CDR3 DNA reads TGTGCCAGCAGCTTAGACCCAGGGAGGCAAGAGACCCAGTACTTC.

V gene TRBV11-2 combines with J gene TRBJ1-5; unclear D gene. CDR3 length: 13 amino acids. The V end lost 2 bases, the J end lost 4 bases, and 6 bases lay between the germline ends. Germline V gives CDR1 SGHAT, CDR2 FQNNGV. CDR3 sequence reads: CASSLHRNQPQHF. CDR3 nucleotide sequence: TGTGCCAGCAGCTTACACAGAAATCAGCCCCAGCATTTT.

The chain uses TRBV5-6 and TRBJ2-7, with 7 bases identical to TRBD1. Germline V lookup: CDR1 SGHDT, CDR2 YYEEEE. The CDR3 extends over 17 amino acids. The V segment lost 5 bases and the J segment 2 bases; nucleotides outside the gene matches: 16. The CDR3 is CASSSSVRIGTAYEQYF. Here the CDR3 DNA reads TGTGCCAGCAGTTCCTCAGTTAGGATCGGGACAGCCTACGAGCAGTACTTC.